This is a list of T cell receptor beta chains from one sample in a study of cytomegalovirus exposure and HLA in healthy donors. Measured with immunoSEQ multiplex PCR; TCRdb has only the in-frame clones, and not every one. The sample includes some 190,000 clones, about four fifths of them seen just once. The sequencing input was PBMCs. Receptor source: a man aged 35-49 years in good health and CMV-seronegative. The CDR3 runs from the conserved cysteine through the conserved F or W. Each record gives: CDR3 protein, V gene.

CASQTWQGSYEQYF,TRBV28
CASSLGGGNLFLYEQYF,TRBV11-2
CASSKGGSGGQVNEQFF,TRBV9
CACYRGGYTF,TRBV30
CASSEVRRQGVPPLHF,TRBV6-1
CASSLERPTDTQYF,TRBV5-1
CASSQDPRGARKENEQFF,TRBV4-1
CAWRAGQSSYGYTF,TRBV30
CASSLSGGSPGQYF,TRBV27
CASSPPGLDEQFF,TRBV4-1
CASTAEPIVDTQYF,TRBV9
CASSRGHIYGYTF,TRBV21-1
CASSSWGGADQPQHF,TRBV5-1
CASSQGFDRGTYEQYF,TRBV14
CASSLNSGQTGNTIYF,TRBV5-6
CASSLTGAIYEQYF,TRBV28
CASRRGLATDTQYF,TRBV7-2
CASSDRRAQYF,TRBV7-2
CASRPSGTSGNTGELFF,TRBV4-1
CASSDWLSNQPQHF,TRBV2
CASRALGGGGGEKLFF,TRBV12-2
CASSLAGYSNQPQHF,TRBV5-6
CASSFQGAGELFF,TRBV7-3
CAISSPGTTTDTQYF,TRBV10-3
CASSQERQGRIDYTF,TRBV4-2
CASSVAQGAISGNTIYF,TRBV9
CASSRQTTDTQYF,TRBV28
CASSLSRASNNEQFF,TRBV7-3
CASSLETGQPQHF,TRBV19
CASSLGVRDKQYF,TRBV11-3
CASSLMTDAGGEQYF,TRBV5-1
CASSMSLLSTDTQYF,TRBV19
CASSQETGGTQYF,TRBV4-3
CASSEALAGGNTQYF,TRBV2
CASTPGTVYGYTF,TRBV28
CASSYSSTASYEQYF,TRBV6-6
CSVGMGANTEAFF,TRBV29-1
CASSVTRGSGNTIYF,TRBV4-1
CAISDPAGGNGEQYF,TRBV10-3
CANETGGNTIYF,TRBV10-1
CASSYLGGNEQFF,TRBV6-5
CASSLRGGEDTQYF,TRBV13